A single sample is the source of the 29 T cell receptor beta chains below, sequenced in a study of sequential checkpoint blockade in melanoma. The treatment: randomized to nivolumab then ipilimumab (arm A) or the reverse (arm B). Clones were sequenced by immunoSEQ multiplex PCR, and TCRdb holds only the in-frame ones, with some missing. The data hold some 8,000 clones, with around 22% observed a single time. Sequences were derived from tumor tissue (inferred from file names), sampled from a patient given nivolumab and ipilimumab in sequence. The origin of the receptors is a human donor with melanoma.

In its sample, this clone was seen many times. The genes are TRBV11-3 and TRBJ2-2, with 10 nucleotides matching TRBD2. Trimming at V came to 4 bases and at J to 5 bases, leaving 4 bases not matched to a gene. Germline V gives CDR1 SGHNT, CDR2 YENEEA. This CDR3 has 15 residues. The CDR3 nucleotides are TGTGCCAGCAGCTCGGGACTAGCGCCGACCGGGGAGCTGTTTTTT. Protein product: CASSSGLAPTGELFF.

The CDR3 here is CASSLDGSYYEQYF. The CDR3 DNA reads TGTGCCAGCAGTTTGGACGGGAGCTACTACGAGCAGTACTTC. V gene TRBV28 combines with J gene TRBJ2-7, with D possibly TRBD2 on 6 matching bases. Trimming took off 3 bases at V and 3 bases at J, with 12 bases between the two ends. The CDR3 is 14 amino acids. The germline gives CDR1 MDHEN, CDR2 SYDVKM. Based on the CDR3 plus reference TRBV28 and TRBJ2-7, the full variable domain is DVKVTQSSRYLVKRTGEKVFLECVQDMDHENMFWYRQDPGLGLRLIYFSYDVKMKEKGDIPEGYSVSREKKERFSLILESASTNQTSMYLCASSLDGSYYEQYFGPGTRLTVT.

This rearrangement joins TRBV6-8 to TRBJ2-2, with TRBD1 matching over 7 bases. The germline V gene has CDR1 MNHGY and CDR2 SAAAGT. The length of the CDR3 is 15 residues. Trimming at V came to 7 bases and at J to 4 bases, leaving 9 bases not matched to a gene. CDR3 DNA sequence: TGTGCCAGCACCCCCCGGGACAGTATCACCGGGGAGCTGTTTTTT. Residues: CASTPRDSITGELFF.

This rearrangement joins TRBV28 to TRBJ2-2; 7 bases fit TRBD1. The germline V gene encodes CDR1 MDHEN and CDR2 SYDVKM. The ends lost 3 bases at V and 0 bases at J; junction bases unmatched: 7. There are 17 residues in the CDR3. CDR3 in amino acids: CASSFRGPRSNTGELFF. The CDR3 region has the DNA TGTGCCAGCAGTTTTAGGGGGCCCCGATCGAACACCGGGGAGCTGTTTTTT. The entire variable domain, with the rest obtained from reference TRBV28 and TRBJ2-2, is as follows: DVKVTQSSRYLVKRTGEKVFLECVQDMDHENMFWYRQDPGLGLRLIYFSYDVKMKEKGDIPEGYSVSREKKERFSLILESASTNQTSMYLCASSFRGPRSNTGELFFGEGSRLTVL.

This sequence joins TRBV9 and TRBJ1-2; 7 bases are shared with TRBD1. The CDR3 loop spans 15 amino acids. Trimming took 3 bases from V and 5 from J; bases not matched to a gene: 10. Per germline, CDR1 SGDLS and CDR2 YYNGEE. CDR3: CASSADGYRGYGYTF. CDR3 sequence (DNA): TGTGCCAGCAGCGCCGACGGCTACAGGGGTTATGGCTACACCTTC. Supplemented by reference TRBV9 and TRBJ1-2, the full variable domain reads DSGVTQTPKHLITATGQRVTLRCSPRSGDLSVYWYQQSLDQGLQFLIQYYNGEERAKGNILERFSAQQFPDLHSELNLSSLELGDSALYFCASSADGYRGYGYTFGSGTRLTVV.

This clone is labeled medium-sized. V usage is TRBV11-3 and J usage is TRBJ2-2; 11 bases map to TRBD2. J was trimmed by 1 base and V by 5 bases; bases with no gene match: 3. This CDR3 spans 16 amino acids. Per germline, CDR1 SGHNT and CDR2 YENEEA. CDR3 DNA sequence: TGTGCCAGCAGCCCACTAGCGGGAGTGAACACCGGGGAGCTGTTTTTT. It is translated as CASSPLAGVNTGELFF.

This clone was observed many times. The chain employs TRBV11-3 and TRBJ1-1; possible D gene TRBD1, 5 bases. The ends were cut back, 5 bases at V and 4 bases at J, with 14 bases in the middle. The germline V gene has CDR1 SGHNT and CDR2 YENEEA. The CDR3 extends over 14 amino acids. CDR3 coding DNA: TGTGCCAGCAGCCCCTGGGGCGGCGGCACTGAAGCTTTCTTT. Translated, it gives CASSPWGGGTEAFF.

In its sample, this clone was seen a few times. CDR3 DNA: TGTGCCAGCAGCTCGGGACTAGCGGGGGGGCCGCCTTACACCGGGGAGCTGTTTTTT. This gives the protein CASSSGLAGGPPYTGELFF. This chain connects TRBV11-3 to TRBJ2-2; 16 bases are shared with TRBD2. V lost 4 bases and J lost 3; bases outside the gene matches: 8. The CDR3 is 19 amino acids. Germline V gene lookup returns CDR1 SGHNT and CDR2 YENEEA. Filled out from reference TRBV11-3 and TRBJ2-2, the complete variable domain reads EAGVVQSPRYKIIEKKQPVAFWCNPISGHNTLYWYLQNLGQGPELLIRYENEEAVDDSQLPKDRFSAERLKGVDSTLKIQPAELGDSAVYLCASSSGLAGGPPYTGELFFGEGSRLTVL.

This chain joins TRBV30 and TRBJ2-3; D gene uncertain. The ends were cut back, 4 bases at V and 0 bases at J, with 11 bases in the middle. This CDR3 has 14 residues. Germline V gene lookup returns CDR1 GTSNPN and CDR2 SVGIG (reference sequence). CDR3 protein: CAWNSQPSTDTQYF. The CDR3, as DNA: TGTGCCTGGAACAGCCAACCTAGCACAGATACGCAGTATTTT.

This clone showed up just a few times. The chain joins TRBV11-3 to TRBJ1-2, with unresolved D. V was cut by 3 bases and J by 4 bases, with 15 bases left in between. This CDR3 has 15 amino acids. Per germline, CDR1 SGHNT and CDR2 YENEEA. The CDR3: CASSFPGRVPYGYTF. DNA for the CDR3: TGTGCCAGCAGCTTCCCGGGGAGGGTGCCCTATGGCTACACCTTC.

This clone was counted ten times or more. The chain employs TRBV11-3 and TRBJ2-7; 7 positions match TRBD1. V lost 5 bases and J lost 1; bases outside the gene matches: 8. From germline, CDR1 is SGHNT and CDR2 YENEEA. The CDR3 is made up of 15 amino acids. The CDR3 DNA reads as TGTGCCAGCAGCCACCATCGACAGGGTTCCTACGAGCAGTACTTC. Amino acid sequence: CASSHHRQGSYEQYF.

This clone came up a few times. The chain links TRBV9 to TRBJ2-3; perhaps TRBD2 as D (6 bases). Germline CDR1 reads SGDLS; CDR2 reads YYNGEE. The CDR3 is made up of 16 amino acids. V lost 4 bases to trimming and J lost 0 bases, with 15 bases between them. The CDR3 sequence is CASSFQAGTSTDTQYF. As DNA, the CDR3 is TGTGCCAGCAGCTTTCAAGCGGGTACTAGCACAGATACGCAGTATTTT.

The genes are TRBV6-8 and TRBJ1-2, with D maybe TRBD1 (6 bases). CDR3 length equals 16 residues. CDR1 is MNHGY and CDR2 is SAAAGT in the germline V gene. Between the trimmed V and J ends, which lost 2 bases and 8 bases, there was a span of 21 bases. In DNA form, the CDR3 reads TGTGCCAGCAGTTACCGCGATGGGAACAGGGTCCACGGCTACACCTTC. This encodes CASSYRDGNRVHGYTF.

The chain couples TRBV9 to TRBJ1-2; D gene ambiguous. The length of the CDR3 is 13 residues. In germline, CDR1 is SGDLS, CDR2 YYNGEE. The V gene lost 5 bases and the J gene lost 1 base, with 9 bases spanning the gap. CDR3 nucleotide sequence: TGTGCCAGCAGAGCGGAGGTTAACTATGGCTACACCTTC. Encoded protein: CASRAEVNYGYTF.

The rearrangement uses TRBV2 and TRBJ2-3, with 7 nucleotides matching TRBD1. CDR3 length: 18 residues. CDR1 is SNHLY and CDR2 is FYNNEI in the germline V gene. J lost 2 bases, V lost 6 bases, and 17 bases had no gene match. The CDR3 bases are TGTGCCAGCAGACATCCTTCTGGGACAGCCAATCCCACAGATACGCAGTATTTT. Its protein product is CASRHPSGTANPTDTQYF.

A few counts support this clone. The CDR3 DNA reads TGTGCCAGCACCAGTGGAGCGGAAAACACCGGGGAGCTGTTTTTT. Residues: CASTSGAENTGELFF. The chain couples TRBV28 to TRBJ2-2, with D possibly matching TRBD2 (5 bases). The V end was cut by 7 bases, the J end by 2 bases, with 14 bases between. CDR1 is MDHEN and CDR2 is SYDVKM in the germline V gene. The CDR3 length is 15 residues.

At least ten counts were recorded for this clone. CDR3 in amino acids: CASSSLDRVGEKLFF. The DNA of the CDR3 is TGTGCCAGCAGCTCCCTGGACAGGGTGGGGGAAAAACTGTTTTTT. The rearrangement uses TRBV11-3 and TRBJ1-4; 8 bases match TRBD1. J was trimmed by 8 bases and V by 4 bases; bases with no gene match: 9. The CDR3 spans 15 residues. CDR1 is SGHNT, CDR2 YENEEA, per germline.

Many counts were recorded for this clone. This chain joins TRBV11-3 and TRBJ2-5; TRBD1 aligns across 7 bases. V lost 3 bases to trimming and J lost 1 base; unmatched junction nucleotides: 8. This CDR3 has 16 residues. The germline CDR1 and CDR2 sequences are SGHNT and YENEEA. The CDR3 loop is CASSFQTGTFQETQYF. CDR3 DNA: TGTGCCAGCAGCTTTCAGACAGGGACGTTCCAAGAGACCCAGTACTTC.

This clone was found a few times. The chain carries TRBV11-3 and TRBJ2-7; 7 bases fit TRBD1. Germline loops: CDR1 SGHNT, CDR2 YENEEA. After removal of 5 bases from V and 5 bases from J, the junction contained 12 bases not matched to a gene. The CDR3 covers 15 residues. In DNA form, the CDR3 reads TGTGCCAGCAGCGGAGAGCCTAGCAGGGGGAACGAGCAGTACTTC. Residues: CASSGEPSRGNEQYF.

The J gene is TRBJ1-2, the V gene TRBV19, with 8 bases aligning to TRBD1. J gave up 6 bases and V 2 bases, and 8 bases lay outside the gene matches. This CDR3 spans 15 amino acids. Germline values: CDR1 LNHDA, CDR2 SQIVND (reference sequence). CDR3 residues: CASSIRDRQLNGYTF. Written as DNA, the CDR3 is TGTGCCAGTAGTATACGGGACAGGCAACTGAATGGCTACACCTTC. Full variable domain (missing parts from reference TRBV19 and TRBJ1-2): DGGITQSPKYLFRKEGQNVTLSCEQNLNHDAMYWYRQDPGQGLRLIYYSQIVNDFQKGDIAEGYSVSREKKESFPLTVTSAQKNPTAFYLCASSIRDRQLNGYTFGSGTRLTVV.

This clone was found a few times. The chain joins TRBV11-3 to TRBJ2-7; D is tentatively TRBD1 or TRBD2 (7 bases each). CDR1 is SGHNT, CDR2 YENEEA, per germline. The CDR3 loop spans 14 amino acids. Between the trimmed V and J ends, which lost 7 bases and 7 bases, there was a span of 20 bases. The CDR3 reads CASTIRGGFEEQYF. CDR3 nucleotides: TGTGCCAGCACCATCAGGGGGGGCTTCGAAGAGCAGTACTTC.

The chain links TRBV6-8 to TRBJ1-6; possible D gene TRBD1, 5 bases. Per germline, CDR1 MNHGY and CDR2 SAAAGT. The CDR3 runs 13 residues. V lost 2 bases to trimming and J lost 7 bases, with 6 bases between them. The CDR3 protein is CASSYRGNSPLHF. The CDR3 bases are TGTGCCAGCAGTTACCGGGGGAATTCACCCCTCCACTTT.

This clone was found a few times. This chain joins TRBV6-8 and TRBJ2-1, with TRBD2 as a possible D gene (5 bases). V lost 5 bases, J lost 8 bases, and 16 bases lay in between. Germline V gene lookup returns CDR1 MNHGY and CDR2 SAAAGT. This CDR3 region has 14 residues. CDR3 coding DNA: TGTGCCAGCAGTGCGAGGGCGAGGATCGATGAGCAGTTCTTC. Translating gives CASSARARIDEQFF.

The sample holds a few counts of this clone. This chain links TRBV28 with TRBJ2-7; 9 bases line up with TRBD2. J lost 9 bases, V lost 6 bases, and 9 bases had no gene match. This CDR3 region has 13 residues. CDR1 and CDR2 (germline): MDHEN, SYDVKM. CDR3: CASRELAGSGQYF. The CDR3 nucleotides are TGTGCCAGCAGGGAACTAGCGGGCAGCGGGCAGTACTTC.

This clone has just a few counts. The V gene is TRBV9, the J gene TRBJ2-1; D might be TRBD1 (5 bases). V lost 3 bases, J lost 9 bases, and 10 bases lay in between. Germline V gene data show CDR1 as SGDLS and CDR2 as YYNGEE. The CDR3 consists of 12 residues. CDR3 amino acids: CASSATELEQFF. Written as DNA, the CDR3 is TGTGCCAGCAGCGCGACAGAGCTTGAGCAGTTCTTC.

The chain joins TRBV15 to TRBJ1-2; TRBD1 might be the D (6 bases). Germline-derived CDR1 and CDR2 are LNHNV and YYDKDF (reference sequence). The CDR3 is 15 residues long. Trimming pared 3 bases from V and 4 bases from J, leaving 15 bases between. CDR3 nucleotide sequence: TGTGCCACCAGCAGCGTAACAGGGTTTGGCTATGGCTACACCTTC. Amino acids: CATSSVTGFGYGYTF. Complete variable domain (other parts from reference TRBV15 and TRBJ1-2): DAMVIQNPRYQVTQFGKPVTLSCSQTLNHNVMYWYQQKSSQAPKLLFHYYDKDFNNEADTPDNFQSRRPNTSFCFLDIRSPGLGDTAMYLCATSSVTGFGYGYTFGSGTRLTVV.

CDR3 protein: CASSAGLSAVFLSPLHF. The CDR3, as DNA: TGTGCCAGTAGTGCGGGACTGTCTGCGGTTTTTCTCTCACCCCTCCACTTT. This chain connects TRBV19 to TRBJ1-6, with a weak D call TRBD1 (5 bases). The V end was cut by 5 bases, the J end by 10 bases, with 24 bases between. Looked up from germline, CDR1 is LNHDA and CDR2 is SQIVND (reference sequence). The CDR3 sequence is 17 residues long.

This clone is medium-sized (0.01 to 0.1%) in the sample. The chain links TRBV28 to TRBJ2-7; D call uncertain. CDR1 MDHEN and CDR2 SYDVKM come from the germline V gene. Trimming took off 2 bases at V and 0 bases at J, with 8 bases between the two ends. The CDR3 runs 14 residues. CDR3 nucleotides: TGTGCCAGCAGTTTAGGGATCGTCTCCTACGAGCAGTACTTC. Translation: CASSLGIVSYEQYF. Full variable domain (missing parts from reference TRBV28 and TRBJ2-7): DVKVTQSSRYLVKRTGEKVFLECVQDMDHENMFWYRQDPGLGLRLIYFSYDVKMKEKGDIPEGYSVSREKKERFSLILESASTNQTSMYLCASSLGIVSYEQYFGPGTRLTVT.

This clone was observed a few times. The chain joins TRBV28 to TRBJ1-2; 9 bases agree with TRBD1. The CDR3 has 15 residues. V shed 6 bases and J 8 bases; nucleotides not matched to a gene: 13. Germline V CDR1 and CDR2: MDHEN, SYDVKM. CDR3 sequence reads: CASRPKTGGQRGYTF. CDR3 nucleotides: TGTGCCAGCAGACCGAAGACAGGGGGACAACGGGGCTACACCTTC.